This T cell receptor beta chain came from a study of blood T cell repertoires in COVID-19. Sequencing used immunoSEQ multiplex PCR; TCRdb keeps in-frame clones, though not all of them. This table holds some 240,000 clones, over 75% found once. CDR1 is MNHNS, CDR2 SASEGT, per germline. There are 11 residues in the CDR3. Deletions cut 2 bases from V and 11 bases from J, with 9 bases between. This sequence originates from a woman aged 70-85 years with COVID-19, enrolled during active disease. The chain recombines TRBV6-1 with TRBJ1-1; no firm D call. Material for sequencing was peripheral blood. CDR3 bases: TGTGCCAGCAGTGAAATTAGTGTTGCTTTCTTT. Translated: CASSEISVAFF.